This is a list of T cell receptor beta chains from one sample in a study of CD8 T cells in Susac syndrome. In TCRdb, the immunoSEQ multiplex PCR reads were re-called with MiXCR into one record per CDR3 protein. The table lists around 110,000 distinct CDR3 sequences, approximately 94% of them singletons. Sequencing used CD8+ T cells from PBMCs. The receptors shown here come from a human donor with Susac syndrome. CDR3s leave out the opening cysteine and the closing phenylalanine or tryptophan.

v_gene: TRBV27
j_gene: TRBJ1-5
CDR3aa: ASRRGPPNQPQH

v_gene: TRBV7-7
j_gene: TRBJ2-2
CDR3aa: ASSKGGTGELF

v_gene: TRBV7-8
j_gene: TRBJ1-2
CDR3aa: ASSLGSGTNYGYT

v_gene: TRBV9
j_gene: TRBJ1-2
CDR3aa: ASEPTGEGDGYT

v_gene: TRBV29-1
j_gene: TRBJ1-4
CDR3aa: SVEDHAGGAREKLF

v_gene: TRBV29-1
j_gene: TRBJ2-5
CDR3aa: SVGTSQETQY

v_gene: TRBV27
j_gene: TRBJ2-5
CDR3aa: ASSPRAAGGSLGTQY

v_gene: TRBV29-1
j_gene: TRBJ2-7
CDR3aa: SALTDLLYEQY

v_gene: TRBV29-1
j_gene: TRBJ2-5
CDR3aa: SVVGQGETQY

v_gene: TRBV5-4
j_gene: TRBJ2-5
CDR3aa: ASSFPSGVLY

v_gene: TRBV3-1
j_gene: TRBJ2-2
CDR3aa: ASSQDPFGAGELF

v_gene: TRBV11-2
j_gene: TRBJ2-1
CDR3aa: ASSLGGGTNNEQF

v_gene: TRBV12-5
j_gene: TRBJ1-5
CDR3aa: ASGHWATTDQPQH

v_gene: TRBV5-6
j_gene: TRBJ1-3
CDR3aa: ASSLTSSGNTIY

v_gene: TRBV12-3/TRBV12-4
j_gene: TRBJ2-1
CDR3aa: ASSWPREGSSYNEQF

v_gene: TRBV12-3/TRBV12-4
j_gene: TRBJ2-2
CDR3aa: ASSLAAGELF

v_gene: TRBV5-4
j_gene: TRBJ1-1
CDR3aa: ASSLRREMNTEAF

v_gene: TRBV7-9
j_gene: TRBJ2-2
CDR3aa: ASSSGGQANTGELF

v_gene: TRBV29-1
j_gene: TRBJ1-4
CDR3aa: SVDGPGEKLF

v_gene: TRBV9
j_gene: TRBJ2-7
CDR3aa: ASSVDGFPYEQY

v_gene: TRBV18
j_gene: TRBJ1-2
CDR3aa: ASSSGTEAYGYT

v_gene: TRBV5-4
j_gene: TRBJ1-3
CDR3aa: ASSLRGWEPSGNTIY

v_gene: TRBV9
j_gene: TRBJ2-5
CDR3aa: ASSPGAGVRETQY

v_gene: TRBV9
j_gene: TRBJ2-6
CDR3aa: ASSGLAGGSGANVLT

v_gene: TRBV7-2
j_gene: TRBJ1-2
CDR3aa: ASSPYRTEGHYGYT

v_gene: TRBV12-3/TRBV12-4
j_gene: TRBJ1-1
CDR3aa: ASSPGTSKAF

v_gene: TRBV27
j_gene: TRBJ2-3
CDR3aa: ASSPIPTGEGTDTQY

v_gene: TRBV12-3/TRBV12-4
j_gene: TRBJ2-6
CDR3aa: ASSRGSRQSRANVLT

v_gene: TRBV20-1
j_gene: TRBJ2-1
CDR3aa: SAVWVGEQF

v_gene: TRBV10-3
j_gene: TRBJ2-2
CDR3aa: AIRTSEFTGELF

v_gene: TRBV4-1
j_gene: TRBJ2-3
CDR3aa: ASSQEGTGRTDTQY

v_gene: TRBV25-1
j_gene: TRBJ2-1
CDR3aa: ASSVGMNEQF

v_gene: TRBV9
j_gene: TRBJ2-1
CDR3aa: ASSGWNEQF

v_gene: TRBV4-1
j_gene: TRBJ1-1
CDR3aa: ASSHLGQNTEAF

v_gene: TRBV20-1
j_gene: TRBJ2-2
CDR3aa: SAPLGGLDGELF

v_gene: TRBV3-1
j_gene: TRBJ2-1
CDR3aa: ASSHVPPAYNEQF

v_gene: TRBV9
j_gene: TRBJ1-1
CDR3aa: ASSAFLGNTEAF

v_gene: TRBV7-9
j_gene: TRBJ1-6
CDR3aa: ASRTGAGVESPLH

v_gene: TRBV5-6
j_gene: TRBJ2-7
CDR3aa: ASSLEYEQY

v_gene: TRBV25-1
j_gene: TRBJ2-3
CDR3aa: ASSVGQGEFTDTQY

v_gene: TRBV20-1
j_gene: TRBJ2-2
CDR3aa: SARDIRGAGELF

v_gene: TRBV29-1
j_gene: TRBJ1-1
CDR3aa: SVEDRQVNTEAF

v_gene: TRBV6-5
j_gene: TRBJ2-7
CDR3aa: ATSYPPSYEQY

v_gene: TRBV9
j_gene: TRBJ2-1
CDR3aa: ASSEPSGLSNNEQF

v_gene: TRBV29-1
j_gene: TRBJ2-3
CDR3aa: SVELATDTQY

v_gene: TRBV9
j_gene: TRBJ2-1
CDR3aa: ASSVWGAGRPF

v_gene: TRBV29-1
j_gene: TRBJ1-1
CDR3aa: SVKEPNTEAF

v_gene: TRBV5-4
j_gene: TRBJ2-1
CDR3aa: ASSLGGQPQF

v_gene: TRBV20-1
j_gene: TRBJ2-2
CDR3aa: SARERDTGTGELF

v_gene: TRBV5-6
j_gene: TRBJ2-3
CDR3aa: ASSPSGEADTQY

v_gene: TRBV20-1
j_gene: TRBJ2-2
CDR3aa: SARGGSPQRANTGELF

v_gene: TRBV9
j_gene: TRBJ2-7
CDR3aa: ASSVEGGSSYEQY

v_gene: TRBV2
j_gene: TRBJ2-7
CDR3aa: ASSESQGDHYEQY